The 26 T cell receptor beta chains listed next were all sequenced from one sample in a study of T cell responses to AZD1222 COVID-19 vaccine. Clones were read by immunoSEQ multiplex PCR, and TCRdb kept only the in-frame ones, dropping some. This table holds over 150,000 clones, 88% found once. The input for sequencing was peripheral blood, taken on day 0 of AZD1222 vaccination. Receptor source: an adult in good health.

The V gene is TRBV6-2 or TRBV6-3, the J gene TRBJ1-5; TRBD1 matches at 7 bases. The CDR3 contains 15 residues. Trimming took 5 bases from V and 2 from J; bases not matched to a gene: 6. Germline V gene lookup returns CDR1 MNHEY and CDR2 SVGEGT. As DNA, the CDR3 is TGTGCCAGCAGTCAGGGGGGTTTCGGCAATCAGCCCCAGCATTTT. As protein: CASSQGGFGNQPQHF.

This clone was picked up one time. The chain carries TRBV4-3 and TRBJ1-2; TRBD1 matches 9 bases. The V gene end was trimmed by 1 base and the J gene end by 8 bases; junction bases not matched to a gene: 8. CDR1 and CDR2 (germline): LGHNA, YSLEER. The CDR3 totals 15 residues. In DNA form, the CDR3 reads TGCGCCAGCAGCCAAGGTTGGGGACAGGGCGGAGGCTACACCTTC. Translating gives CASSQGWGQGGGYTF.

The rearrangement links TRBV13 to TRBJ1-1; 7 positions match TRBD1. This CDR3 comprises 14 residues. J was trimmed by 1 base and V by 4 bases; bases with no gene match: 3. The germline CDR1 and CDR2 sequences are PRHDT and FYEKMQ (reference sequence). CDR3 in DNA: TGTGCCAGCAGCTCGCGGACAGGGAACACTGAAGCTTTCTTT. It specifies CASSSRTGNTEAFF.

The CDR3 region has the DNA TGTGCCAGCAGCGGACAGGGATCGAACACTGAAGCTTTCTTT. Its protein is CASSGQGSNTEAFF. V usage is TRBV9 and J usage is TRBJ1-1; 7 nucleotides agree with TRBD1. CDR1 and CDR2 from the germline V gene are SGDLS and YYNGEE. Trimming at V came to 3 bases and at J to 1 base, leaving 3 bases not matched to a gene. The CDR3 length is 14 residues.

The chain carries TRBV28 and TRBJ1-1; a weak D match, TRBD1 (5 bases). CDR3 length: 15 amino acids. Trimming stripped 7 bases from V and 1 base from J, with 16 bases between. Germline CDR1 and CDR2: MDHEN and SYDVKM. CDR3 region: CASKTAGTRNTEAFF. The CDR3 region has the DNA TGTGCCAGCAAAACTGCCGGGACGAGGAACACTGAAGCTTTCTTT. Filled out from reference TRBV28 and TRBJ1-1, the complete variable domain reads DVKVTQSSRYLVKRTGEKVFLECVQDMDHENMFWYRQDPGLGLRLIYFSYDVKMKEKGDIPEGYSVSREKKERFSLILESASTNQTSMYLCASKTAGTRNTEAFFGQGTRLTVV.

The V and J genes are TRBV5-4 and TRBJ2-7; 8 positions match TRBD1. Germline assignment: CDR1 SGHNT and CDR2 YYREEE (reference sequence). Trimming took 3 bases from V and 3 from J; bases not matched to a gene: 2. There are 13 residues in the CDR3. The CDR3 DNA follows: TGTGCCAGCAGCTCCGGACAGGGCTACGAGCAGTACTTC. The encoded protein is CASSSGQGYEQYF.

The chain employs TRBV28 and TRBJ2-5, with D possibly matching TRBD2 (6 bases). Looked up from germline, CDR1 is MDHEN and CDR2 is SYDVKM. The CDR3 contains 14 residues. V lost 7 bases and J lost 4, with 16 bases in between. The CDR3 here is CASTLWGDRETQYF. CDR3 in DNA: TGTGCCAGCACCCTATGGGGGGACCGAGAGACCCAGTACTTC.

The rearrangement joins TRBV27 to TRBJ2-3, with a weak D call TRBD1 (6 bases). V was cut by 3 bases and J by 4 bases, with 11 bases left in between. Germline CDR1 is MNHEY and CDR2 is SMNVEV (reference sequence). This CDR3 is built from 14 residues. The CDR3 DNA sequence: TGTGCCAGCAGTTTCCTAGGGGGTTCAGATACGCAGTATTTT. Translated: CASSFLGGSDTQYF.

This chain connects TRBV14 to TRBJ1-6; the D gene is possibly TRBD1 (6 bases). With 4 bases removed from V and 4 bases from J, the gap between germline ends came to 17 bases. The CDR3 has 17 residues. Germline-derived CDR1 and CDR2 are SGHDN and FVKESK. The CDR3 coding sequence is TGTGCCAGCAGCCGTCGGGGGGCAGCCTCGTATAATTCACCCCTCCACTTT. It specifies CASSRRGAASYNSPLHF.

This rearrangement joins TRBV7-3 to TRBJ2-1, with TRBD2 identical over 9 bases. CDR3 size: 15 residues. Looked up from germline, CDR1 is SGHTA and CDR2 is FQGTGA. J gave up 7 bases and V 5 bases, and 9 bases lay outside the gene matches. The CDR3 region is CASSPREGRMNEQFF. In nucleotides, the CDR3 is TGTGCCAGCAGCCCGCGGGAGGGCCGCATGAATGAGCAGTTCTTC.

The chain uses TRBV5-6 and TRBJ1-1; a weak D match, TRBD1 (5 bases). Germline values: CDR1 SGHDT, CDR2 YYEEEE. The CDR3 loop spans 17 amino acids. V was shortened by 3 bases and J by 0 bases, with 18 bases between the two germline ends. The CDR3 bases are TGTGCCAGCAGCTCCGTCAGGGATTGGGGGGTGAACACTGAAGCTTTCTTT. It specifies CASSSVRDWGVNTEAFF.

The rearrangement joins TRBV29-1 to TRBJ2-3, with 8 bases lining up with TRBD2. Germline CDR1 is SQVTM and CDR2 is ANQGSEA. The ends lost 7 bases at V and 1 base at J; junction bases unmatched: 4. There are 13 residues in the CDR3. CDR3 DNA: TGCAGCGCCCCGACTAGCGGCACAGATACGCAGTATTTT. Its translation is CSAPTSGTDTQYF.

This chain uses TRBV28 with TRBJ2-7; 11 nucleotides agree with TRBD2. Germline V gene data show CDR1 as MDHEN and CDR2 as SYDVKM. CDR3 length: 18 amino acids. V shed 5 bases and J 0 bases; nucleotides not matched to a gene: 12. This CDR3 is CASSPLGLAGGGSYEQYF. In DNA form, the CDR3 reads TGTGCCAGCAGTCCCTTGGGGCTAGCGGGGGGAGGCTCCTACGAGCAGTACTTC.

This chain uses TRBV18 with TRBJ2-1, with a tentative D call TRBD1 (6 bases). Trimming took off 4 bases at V and 0 bases at J, with 19 bases between the two ends. The CDR3 covers 18 residues. The germline V gene encodes CDR1 KGHSH and CDR2 LQKENI. CDR3 loop: CASSLNDLGASSYNEQFF. CDR3 coding DNA: TGTGCCAGCTCACTAAACGACCTGGGGGCGAGCTCCTACAATGAGCAGTTCTTC.

The chain has TRBV19 and TRBJ1-1; no definite D call. Trimming pared 7 bases from V and 0 bases from J, leaving 18 bases between. This CDR3 contains 16 residues. In germline, CDR1 is LNHDA, CDR2 SQIVND (reference sequence). CDR3 protein: CASKPHLPELNTEAFF. CDR3 DNA: TGTGCCAGTAAGCCACATTTACCGGAGTTGAACACTGAAGCTTTCTTT. Filled out from reference TRBV19 and TRBJ1-1, the complete variable domain reads DGGITQSPKYLFRKEGQNVTLSCEQNLNHDAMYWYRQDPGQGLRLIYYSQIVNDFQKGDIAEGYSVSREKKESFPLTVTSAQKNPTAFYLCASKPHLPELNTEAFFGQGTRLTVV.

CDR3 in DNA: TGTGCCAGCAGTTACTCGCGCCGTTCGGGAGATCAGCCCCAGCATTTT. Translation gives CASSYSRRSGDQPQHF. This chain links TRBV6-2 or TRBV6-3 with TRBJ1-5; D is unresolved. Germline V gene data show CDR1 as MNHEY and CDR2 as SVGEGT. Trimming removed 0 bases from V and 5 bases from J, with 14 bases in between. This CDR3 spans 16 amino acids.

V gene TRBV5-6 combines with J gene TRBJ1-5; 8 nucleotides agree with TRBD1. The CDR3 has 14 amino acids. With 7 bases clipped from V and 6 bases from J, the junction kept 9 bases outside the gene matches. Germline CDR1 and CDR2: SGHDT and YYEEEE. Written as DNA, the CDR3 is TGTGCCAGCGTTAAGCAGGGGGCGGGTCAGCCCCAGCATTTT. This encodes CASVKQGAGQPQHF.

The chain has TRBV6-1 and TRBJ2-7; tentatively, D is TRBD1 (6 bases). The V gene lost 5 bases and the J gene lost 1 base, with 18 bases spanning the gap. The CDR3 sequence is 16 residues long. In germline, CDR1 is MNHNS, CDR2 SASEGT. CDR3 region: CASSQGVWTVSYEQYF. CDR3 sequence (DNA): TGTGCCAGCAGTCAAGGGGTGTGGACAGTTTCCTACGAGCAGTACTTC.

V usage is TRBV28 and J usage is TRBJ1-5; D is uncertain. The CDR3 loop spans 15 amino acids. The germline gives CDR1 MDHEN, CDR2 SYDVKM. Trimming left V 2 bases short and J 1 base short, with 9 bases between. DNA for the CDR3: TGTGCCAGCAGTTTACACAGTAGAAGCAATCAGCCCCAGCATTTT. Protein sequence: CASSLHSRSNQPQHF. Variable domain in full (rest from reference TRBV28 and TRBJ1-5): DVKVTQSSRYLVKRTGEKVFLECVQDMDHENMFWYRQDPGLGLRLIYFSYDVKMKEKGDIPEGYSVSREKKERFSLILESASTNQTSMYLCASSLHSRSNQPQHFGDGTRLSIL.

The rearrangement uses TRBV3-1 (or the pseudogene TRBV3-2) and TRBJ1-1; a possible D gene is TRBD1 (6 bases). Trimming cost V 8 bases and J 4 bases, with 14 bases left between them. Looked up from germline, CDR1 is LGHDT and CDR2 is YNNKEL (reference sequence). The CDR3 spans 13 residues. The CDR3 spells CASPRGVGTEAFF. The CDR3 DNA sequence: TGTGCCAGCCCCAGGGGAGTCGGCACTGAAGCTTTCTTT.

The chain couples TRBV5-5 to TRBJ2-5; the match to TRBD1 covers 7 bases. The germline CDR1 and CDR2 sequences are SGHKS and YYEKEE (reference sequence). This CDR3 region has 15 residues. With V trimmed by 3 bases and J by 2 bases, 7 bases remained unmatched. The CDR3 bases are TGTGCCAGCAGCTCTGCCGGGACAGTTCAAGAGACCCAGTACTTC. Residues: CASSSAGTVQETQYF.

The chain joins TRBV2 to TRBJ1-5, with D perhaps TRBD1 (5 bases). CDR1 and CDR2 (germline): SNHLY, FYNNEI. The CDR3 extends over 15 amino acids. The V and J ends lost 5 bases and 0 bases respectively, with 11 bases between them. Here the CDR3 reads CASSRTRDSNQPQHF. The CDR3 coding sequence is TGTGCCAGCAGTAGGACACGAGATAGCAATCAGCCCCAGCATTTT.

The chain recombines TRBV28 with TRBJ2-2; no definite D call. The CDR3 loop spans 12 amino acids. Germline values: CDR1 MDHEN, CDR2 SYDVKM. Trimming cost V 3 bases and J 4 bases, with 3 bases left between them. In DNA form, the CDR3 reads TGTGCCAGCAGTTTCGGCACCGGGGAGCTGTTTTTT. Amino acid sequence: CASSFGTGELFF.

The chain carries TRBV10-2 and TRBJ1-2; D ambiguous. The CDR3 totals 11 residues. Germline assignment: CDR1 WSHSY and CDR2 SAAADI. The V end was cut by 3 bases, the J end by 5 bases, with 4 bases between. CDR3 nucleotide sequence: TGCGCCAGCAGTGAAAAGTATGGCTACACCTTC. Translated, it gives CASSEKYGYTF.

The chain is built from TRBV7-2 and TRBJ1-6; a weak D match, TRBD1 (6 bases). CDR3 length: 12 residues. Trimming cost V 3 bases and J 13 bases, with 10 bases left between them. The germline CDR1 and CDR2 sequences are SGHTA and FQGNSA. The CDR3 reads CASSFPDSPLHF. The CDR3 nucleotides read TGTGCCAGCAGCTTCCCGGACAGTCCCCTCCACTTT.

The CDR3 reads CASSFEGQGTEAFF. CDR3 nucleotide sequence: TGTGCCAGTAGTTTCGAGGGCCAGGGCACTGAAGCTTTCTTT. This chain connects TRBV19 to TRBJ1-1; perhaps TRBD1 as D (5 bases). Germline CDR1 LNHDA, CDR2 SQIVND (reference sequence). This CDR3 is built from 14 residues. V was shortened by 5 bases and J by 4 bases, with 14 bases between the two germline ends.